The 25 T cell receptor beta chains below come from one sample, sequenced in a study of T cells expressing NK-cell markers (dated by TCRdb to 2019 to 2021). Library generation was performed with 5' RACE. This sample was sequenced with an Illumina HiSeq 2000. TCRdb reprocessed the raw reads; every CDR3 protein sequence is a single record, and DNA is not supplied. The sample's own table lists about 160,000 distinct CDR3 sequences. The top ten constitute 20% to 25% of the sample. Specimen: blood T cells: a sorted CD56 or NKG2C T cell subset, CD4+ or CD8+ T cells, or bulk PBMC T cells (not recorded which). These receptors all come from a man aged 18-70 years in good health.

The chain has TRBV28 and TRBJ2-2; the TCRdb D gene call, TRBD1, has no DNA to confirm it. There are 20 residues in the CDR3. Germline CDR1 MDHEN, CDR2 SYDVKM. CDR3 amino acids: CASSFFSRTPLRMNTGELFF.

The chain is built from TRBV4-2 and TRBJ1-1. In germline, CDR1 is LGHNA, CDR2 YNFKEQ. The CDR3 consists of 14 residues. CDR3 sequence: CASSQALGETEAFF.

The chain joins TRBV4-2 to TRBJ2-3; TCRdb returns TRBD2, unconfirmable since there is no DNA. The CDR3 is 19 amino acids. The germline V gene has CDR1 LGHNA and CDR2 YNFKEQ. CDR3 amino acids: CASSQTTSGGSLNTDTQYF.

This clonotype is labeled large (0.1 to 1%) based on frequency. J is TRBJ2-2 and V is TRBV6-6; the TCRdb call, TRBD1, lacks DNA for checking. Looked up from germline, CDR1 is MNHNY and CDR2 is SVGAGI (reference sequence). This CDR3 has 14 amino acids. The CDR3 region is CASSPYSASGELFF.

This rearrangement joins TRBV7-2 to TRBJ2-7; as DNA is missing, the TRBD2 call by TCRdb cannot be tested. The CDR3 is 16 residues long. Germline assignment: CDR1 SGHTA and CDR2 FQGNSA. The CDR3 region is CASSQGLAGGLYEQYF.

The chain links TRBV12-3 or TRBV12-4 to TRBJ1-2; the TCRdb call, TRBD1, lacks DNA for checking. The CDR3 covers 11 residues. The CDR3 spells CASSWGTGYTF.

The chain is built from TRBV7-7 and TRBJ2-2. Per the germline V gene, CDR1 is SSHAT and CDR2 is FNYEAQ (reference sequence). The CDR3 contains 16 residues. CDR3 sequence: CASSPRDSGLTGELFF.

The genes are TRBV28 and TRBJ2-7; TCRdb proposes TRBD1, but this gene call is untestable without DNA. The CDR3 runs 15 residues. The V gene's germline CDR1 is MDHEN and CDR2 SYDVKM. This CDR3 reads CASSPERDDSYEQYF.

This CDR3 is CASSLGTQRGHNEQFF. The rearrangement uses TRBV7-9 and TRBJ2-1; as DNA is missing, the TRBD2 call by TCRdb cannot be tested. The germline V gene has CDR1 SEHNR and CDR2 FQNEAQ (reference sequence). The CDR3 is 16 residues long.

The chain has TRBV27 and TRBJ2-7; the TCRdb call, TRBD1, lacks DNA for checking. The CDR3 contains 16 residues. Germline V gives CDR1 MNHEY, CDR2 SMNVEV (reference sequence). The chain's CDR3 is CASSLSIGDNTYEQYF.

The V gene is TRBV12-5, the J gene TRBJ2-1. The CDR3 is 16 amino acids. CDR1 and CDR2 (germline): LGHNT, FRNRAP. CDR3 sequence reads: CASGLVTAESYNEQFF. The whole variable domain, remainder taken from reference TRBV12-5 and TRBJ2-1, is DARVTQTPRHKVTEMGQEVTMRCQPILGHNTVFWYRQTMMQGLELLAYFRNRAPLDDSGMPKDRFSAEMPDATLATLKIQPSEPRDSAVYFCASGLVTAESYNEQFFGPGTRLTVL.

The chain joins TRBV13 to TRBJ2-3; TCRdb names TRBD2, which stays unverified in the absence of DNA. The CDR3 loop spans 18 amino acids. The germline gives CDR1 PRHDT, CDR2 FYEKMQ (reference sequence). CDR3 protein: CASSYYTSGQASTDTQYF. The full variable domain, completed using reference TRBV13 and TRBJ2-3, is AAGVIQSPRHLIKEKRETATLKCYPIPRHDTVYWYQQGPGQDPQFLISFYEKMQSDKGSIPDRFSAQQFSDYHSELNMSSLELGDSALYFCASSYYTSGQASTDTQYFGPGTRLTVL.

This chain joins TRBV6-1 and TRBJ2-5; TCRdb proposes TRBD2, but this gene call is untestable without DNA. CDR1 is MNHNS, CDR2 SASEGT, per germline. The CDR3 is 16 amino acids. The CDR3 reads CASSERGPRLQETQYF.

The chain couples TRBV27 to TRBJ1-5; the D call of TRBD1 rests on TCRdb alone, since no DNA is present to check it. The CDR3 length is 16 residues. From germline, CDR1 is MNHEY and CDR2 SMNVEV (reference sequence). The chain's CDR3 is CASSPSTGEVGQPQHF.

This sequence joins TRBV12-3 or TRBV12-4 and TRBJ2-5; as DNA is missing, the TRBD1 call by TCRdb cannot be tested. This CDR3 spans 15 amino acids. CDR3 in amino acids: CASSKDRGLQETQYF.

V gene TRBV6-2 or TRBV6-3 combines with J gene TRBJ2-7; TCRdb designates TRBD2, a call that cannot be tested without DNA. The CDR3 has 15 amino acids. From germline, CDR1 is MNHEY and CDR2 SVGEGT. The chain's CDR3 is CASSQNIGPLYEQYF.

The CDR3 is CASSSYRDRGFDSPLHF. The V gene is TRBV14, the J gene TRBJ1-6; TCRdb indicates TRBD1, and absent DNA this call remains unverified. This CDR3 has 17 residues. CDR1 and CDR2 from the germline V gene are SGHDN and FVKESK.

This CDR3 is CAISEGGQEYQETQYF. The chain has TRBV10-3 and TRBJ2-5; no DNA is available, so the TRBD1 call from TCRdb remains unchecked. CDR3 length equals 16 residues. Germline CDR1 reads ENHRY; CDR2 reads SYGVKD.

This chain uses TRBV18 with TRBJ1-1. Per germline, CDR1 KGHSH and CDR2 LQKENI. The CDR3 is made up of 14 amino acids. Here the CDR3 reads CASSPPWDPTEAFF.

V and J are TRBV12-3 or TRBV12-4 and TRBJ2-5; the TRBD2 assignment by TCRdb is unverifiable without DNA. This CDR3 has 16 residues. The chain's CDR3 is CASSLTSGAYQETQYF.

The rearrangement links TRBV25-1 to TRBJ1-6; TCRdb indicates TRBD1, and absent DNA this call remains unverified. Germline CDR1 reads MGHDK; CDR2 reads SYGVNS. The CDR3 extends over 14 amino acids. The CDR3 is CASRTVSYNSPLHF.

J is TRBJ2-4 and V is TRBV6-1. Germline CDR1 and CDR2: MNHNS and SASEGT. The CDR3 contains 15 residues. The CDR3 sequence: CASSPVYLAKNIQYF.

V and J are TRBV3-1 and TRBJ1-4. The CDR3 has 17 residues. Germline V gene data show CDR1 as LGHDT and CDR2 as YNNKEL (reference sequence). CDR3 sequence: CASSQATRLATNEKLFF.

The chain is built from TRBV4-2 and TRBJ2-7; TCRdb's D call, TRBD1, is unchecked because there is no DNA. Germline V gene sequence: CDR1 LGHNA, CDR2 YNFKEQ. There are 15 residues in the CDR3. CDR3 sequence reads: CASSQDSPGPYEQYF.

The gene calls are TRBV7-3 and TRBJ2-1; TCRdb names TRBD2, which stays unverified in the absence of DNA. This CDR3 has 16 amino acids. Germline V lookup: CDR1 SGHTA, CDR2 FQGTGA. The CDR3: CASSPTAGLTYNEQFF.